This T cell receptor (beta chain) was obtained from a study of blood T cell repertoires in COVID-19. The junction had 9 bases not matched to a gene; V was cut back by 7 bases and J by 0 bases. Germline V gives CDR1 MNHNY, CDR2 SVGAGI (reference sequence). The CDR3 extends over 16 amino acids. Method: immunoSEQ multiplex PCR; TCRdb's copy keeps in-frame clones and lacks some. The top ten hold roughly 9.8% of the sample, which has under 200,000 clones, over 75% seen once. This receptor was taken from a woman aged 80 or over with acute or convalescent COVID-19. The chain carries TRBV6-6 and TRBJ1-3; TRBD1 matches 7 bases. Sequencing used peripheral blood. The CDR3 DNA sequence: TGTGCCAGCATTCCACAGGGGAAAAGCTCTGGAAACACCATATATTTT. This encodes CASIPQGKSSGNTIYF.